This TCR beta chain originates from a study of T-cell reconstitution after alpha-beta-depleted transplantation in children. Library preparation (for TCRbeta) was performed with unique molecular identifiers. From the PCR reads, TCRdb called clonotypes with MiXCR, one entry per CDR3 protein. This sample has approximately 400,000 distinct CDR3 sequences, with around 16% found just once. The CDR3 spans 14 residues. Trimming removed 2 bases from V and 3 bases from J, with 11 bases in between. This clonotype was found a few times. Antigen: not known. General study points: Fresh T-cell production supplied most of the T-cell counts and diversity seen one year after transplant. Where some patients showed high TCRbeta diversity at day 60, it came from recipient T cells and thymic progenitors that had survived. Expanded graft clones numbering several hundred reportedly gave rise to alpha-beta T cells about two months after transplant.

The receptor's source is a boy under two years old who had a stem cell transplant for Wiskott-Aldrich syndrome, so the T cells may come from the graft donor. Material: PBMCs, mostly from graft donor cells, obtained 360 days after TCRalphabeta/CD19-depleted stem cell transplant. V is TRBV12-3 or TRBV12-4 and J is TRBJ2-7; D is ambiguous. This CDR3 reads CASSLNSDGYEQYF. The CDR3 nucleotides read TGTGCCAGCAGTTTAAACTCAGATGGCTACGAGCAGTACTTC.